The clone carrying this T cell receptor beta chain was counted between two and nine times. The 5'RACE method, run with constant-segment primers, produced TCR alpha and TCR beta cDNA libraries (carrying sample barcodes and UMIs). TCRdb re-derived calls from the 5' RACE reads in MiXCR, one entry per CDR3 protein. The table has around 210,000 distinct CDR3 sequences, just over 9.5% seen once; the top ten hold 3.5%. The entry originates in a study of T-cell memory formation after mild COVID-19. Germline V gene lookup returns CDR1 SGHRS and CDR2 YFSETQ. This CDR3 has 12 residues. Trimming left V 2 bases short and J 4 bases short, with 5 bases between.

Input material: PBMCs or a T cell subset sorted from them (not recorded which). The origin of this receptor is a man younger than 35 who had mild COVID-19 (a few samples of this study predate the infection). Cell type and time point are not known. V is TRBV5-1 and J is TRBJ2-3; D is unresolved. The DNA of the CDR3 is TGCGCCAGCAGCTTCGCGGCAGATACGCAGTATTTT. This gives the protein CASSFAADTQYF.